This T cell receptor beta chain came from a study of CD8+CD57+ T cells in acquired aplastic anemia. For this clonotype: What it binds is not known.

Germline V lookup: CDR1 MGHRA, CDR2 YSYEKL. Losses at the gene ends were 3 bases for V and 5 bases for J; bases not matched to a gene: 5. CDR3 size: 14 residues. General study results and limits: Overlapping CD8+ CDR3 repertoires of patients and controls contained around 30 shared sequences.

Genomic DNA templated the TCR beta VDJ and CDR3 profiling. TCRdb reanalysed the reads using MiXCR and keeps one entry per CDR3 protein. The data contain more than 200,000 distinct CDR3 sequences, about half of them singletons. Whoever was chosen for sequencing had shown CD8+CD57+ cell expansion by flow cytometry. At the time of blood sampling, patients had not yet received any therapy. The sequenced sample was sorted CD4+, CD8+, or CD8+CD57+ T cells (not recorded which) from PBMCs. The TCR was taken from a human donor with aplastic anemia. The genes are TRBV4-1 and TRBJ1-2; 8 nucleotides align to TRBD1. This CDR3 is CASSHGQGVYGYTF. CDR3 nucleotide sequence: TGCGCCAGCAGCCACGGACAGGGAGTTTATGGCTACACCTTC.